A selection of T cell receptor beta chains follows, all from one sample in a study of blood T cells in healthy people across ages. MiXCR was run by TCRdb on the 5' RACE reads, yielding one entry per CDR3 protein. The sample contains almost 1 million distinct CDR3 sequences, roughly 51% of which appear only once. Sequenced material: blood. The origin of the receptors is a woman in her sixties or seventies in good health. CDR3s include the opening cysteine and the closing phenylalanine or tryptophan. Each record gives: V gene, J gene, D gene, clone size, CDR3 protein, CDR3 DNA. D genes are given only for firm matches. Clone size appears in some rows only: once, few, many, or a class for an expanded clone.

V gene: TRBV6-5; J gene: TRBJ2-2; D gene: .; clone size: many; CDR3 protein: CASSRDTRVTGELFF; CDR3 DNA: TGTGCCAGCAGCCGGGACACCCGCGTGACCGGGGAGCTGTTTTTT
V gene: TRBV29-1; J gene: TRBJ2-7; D gene: TRBD2; clone size: .; CDR3 protein: CSAKGLAGHGQYF; CDR3 DNA: TGCAGCGCTAAGGGACTAGCGGGACACGGGCAGTACTTC
V gene: TRBV7-8; J gene: TRBJ2-5; D gene: .; clone size: .; CDR3 protein: CASSRLALGETQYF; CDR3 DNA: TGTGCCAGCAGTCGCCTAGCGCTAGGGGAGACCCAGTACTTC
V gene: TRBV27; J gene: TRBJ2-7; D gene: TRBD2; clone size: .; CDR3 protein: CASSSFLKGATSGAYEQYF; CDR3 DNA: TGTGCCAGCAGTTCCTTCCTGAAGGGGGCTACTAGCGGGGCCTACGAGCAGTACTTC
V gene: TRBV6-6; J gene: TRBJ1-4; D gene: .; clone size: .; CDR3 protein: CASTGTAIEKLFF; CDR3 DNA: TGTGCCAGCACAGGGACGGCTATCGAAAAACTGTTTTTT
V gene: TRBV3-1; J gene: TRBJ1-6; D gene: TRBD1; clone size: .; CDR3 protein: CASSPLGGASPLHF; CDR3 DNA: TGTGCCAGCAGCCCCCTAGGGGGCGCTTCACCCCTCCACTTT
V gene: TRBV12-3/TRBV12-4; J gene: TRBJ2-5; D gene: .; clone size: .; CDR3 protein: CASSKIRGDEQYF; CDR3 DNA: TGTGCCAGCAGTAAAATCCGGGGTGATGAGCAGTACTTC
V gene: TRBV5-1; J gene: TRBJ2-6; D gene: .; clone size: .; CDR3 protein: CASSLGHGGANVLTF; CDR3 DNA: TGCGCCAGCAGCTTGGGACACGGGGGGGCCAACGTCCTGACTTTC
V gene: TRBV11-3; J gene: TRBJ2-5; D gene: .; clone size: .; CDR3 protein: CASSPGFTGETQYF; CDR3 DNA: TGTGCCAGCAGCCCGGGTTTTACGGGAGAGACCCAGTACTTC
V gene: TRBV7-2; J gene: TRBJ1-2; D gene: .; clone size: .; CDR3 protein: CASSLQGARGYTF; CDR3 DNA: TGTGCCAGCAGTTTACAGGGTGCTCGGGGCTACACCTTC
V gene: TRBV24-1; J gene: TRBJ1-2; D gene: .; clone size: .; CDR3 protein: CATREEGNLLGYTF; CDR3 DNA: TGTGCCACCAGGGAGGAAGGCAACCTTCTTGGCTACACCTTC
V gene: TRBV2; J gene: TRBJ2-1; D gene: .; clone size: .; CDR3 protein: CASTVDRRTWQFF; CDR3 DNA: TGTGCCAGCACCGTGGACAGACGGACCTGGCAGTTCTTC
V gene: TRBV6-5; J gene: TRBJ2-7; D gene: .; clone size: .; CDR3 protein: CASAPTGGWFRDEQYF; CDR3 DNA: TGTGCCAGCGCGCCTACGGGGGGCTGGTTTAGAGACGAGCAGTACTTC
V gene: TRBV21-1; J gene: TRBJ2-7; D gene: .; clone size: few; CDR3 protein: CASASGTVGKTNEQYF; CDR3 DNA: TGTGCCAGTGCAAGCGGTACCGTAGGAAAAACTAACGAGCAGTACTTC
V gene: TRBV3-1; J gene: TRBJ2-5; D gene: .; clone size: .; CDR3 protein: CASSQDGSKEETQYF; CDR3 DNA: TGTGCCAGCAGCCAAGATGGCAGCAAGGAAGAGACCCAGTACTTC
V gene: TRBV10-2; J gene: TRBJ2-3; D gene: TRBD2; clone size: few; CDR3 protein: CASSGQTSGTQYF; CDR3 DNA: TGCGCCAGCAGTGGTCAGACTAGCGGGACGCAGTATTTT
V gene: TRBV4-1; J gene: TRBJ2-5; D gene: .; clone size: .; CDR3 protein: CASSSSPTGQETQYF; CDR3 DNA: TGCGCCAGCAGCTCAAGCCCCACGGGGCAAGAGACCCAGTACTTC
V gene: TRBV4-2; J gene: TRBJ2-2; D gene: .; clone size: .; CDR3 protein: CASSQGSPRAGELFF; CDR3 DNA: TGTGCCAGCAGCCAAGGTTCGCCGCGGGCCGGGGAGCTGTTTTTT
V gene: TRBV4-1; J gene: TRBJ2-7; D gene: .; clone size: .; CDR3 protein: CASSQAINLYEQYF; CDR3 DNA: TGCGCCAGCAGCCAAGCCATCAACCTCTACGAGCAGTACTTC
V gene: TRBV27; J gene: TRBJ1-2; D gene: .; clone size: .; CDR3 protein: CANQGPGYTF; CDR3 DNA: TGTGCCAACCAGGGTCCGGGCTACACCTTC
V gene: TRBV10-3; J gene: TRBJ2-5; D gene: .; clone size: .; CDR3 protein: CAISESWGIGETQYF; CDR3 DNA: TGTGCCATCAGTGAGAGTTGGGGCATAGGCGAGACCCAGTACTTC
V gene: TRBV12-3/TRBV12-4; J gene: TRBJ2-1; D gene: TRBD2; clone size: .; CDR3 protein: CASSPLAGEGQQFF; CDR3 DNA: TGTGCCAGCAGTCCACTAGCGGGTGAGGGGCAACAGTTCTTC
V gene: TRBV2; J gene: TRBJ2-3; D gene: .; clone size: .; CDR3 protein: CASSGRGIRSTDTQYF; CDR3 DNA: TGTGCCAGCAGTGGAAGAGGGATCCGTAGCACAGATACGCAGTATTTT
V gene: TRBV7-2; J gene: TRBJ2-7; D gene: TRBD1; clone size: few; CDR3 protein: CASSFPGQGARTSFYEQYF; CDR3 DNA: TGTGCCAGCAGCTTTCCGGGACAGGGGGCGCGTACCTCCTTCTACGAGCAGTACTTC
V gene: TRBV7-3; J gene: TRBJ2-1; D gene: .; clone size: .; CDR3 protein: CASSFGGDEQFF; CDR3 DNA: TGTGCCAGCAGCTTCGGCGGGGATGAGCAGTTCTTC
V gene: TRBV6-2/TRBV6-3; J gene: TRBJ2-7; D gene: TRBD2; clone size: many; CDR3 protein: CASSYLAGSSYEQYF; CDR3 DNA: TGTGCCAGCAGTTATCTAGCGGGGAGCTCCTACGAGCAGTACTTC
V gene: TRBV6-2/TRBV6-3; J gene: TRBJ2-3; D gene: TRBD2; clone size: .; CDR3 protein: CASRYERGRTDTQYF; CDR3 DNA: TGTGCCAGCAGATACGAGCGGGGACGCACAGATACGCAGTATTTT
V gene: TRBV10-3; J gene: TRBJ2-1; D gene: .; clone size: .; CDR3 protein: CATCRGDLGDEQFF; CDR3 DNA: TGTGCCACCTGTAGGGGGGACTTAGGGGATGAGCAGTTCTTC
V gene: TRBV2; J gene: TRBJ2-7; D gene: .; clone size: .; CDR3 protein: CASRVQASYEQYF; CDR3 DNA: TGTGCCAGCAGGGTCCAGGCCTCCTACGAGCAGTACTTC
V gene: TRBV20-1; J gene: TRBJ2-3; D gene: .; clone size: .; CDR3 protein: CSATGTTISDTQYF; CDR3 DNA: TGCAGTGCTACCGGGACAACAATTTCGGATACGCAGTATTTT
V gene: TRBV6-5; J gene: TRBJ1-2; D gene: .; clone size: few; CDR3 protein: CASSYSVSKGTYGYTF; CDR3 DNA: TGTGCCAGCAGTTACTCTGTGTCCAAGGGTACCTATGGCTACACCTTC
V gene: TRBV10-3; J gene: TRBJ2-7; D gene: .; clone size: .; CDR3 protein: CATHRGGKYEQYF; CDR3 DNA: TGTGCCACTCACAGGGGGGGGAAATACGAGCAGTACTTC
V gene: TRBV12-3/TRBV12-4; J gene: TRBJ2-7; D gene: .; clone size: .; CDR3 protein: CASRNRGRGYEQYF; CDR3 DNA: TGTGCCAGCAGAAACCGGGGCAGGGGCTACGAGCAGTACTTC
V gene: TRBV20-1; J gene: TRBJ2-7; D gene: .; clone size: .; CDR3 protein: CSARDRAIEQYF; CDR3 DNA: TGCAGTGCTAGAGATCGTGCTATCGAGCAGTACTTC
V gene: TRBV5-1; J gene: TRBJ2-7; D gene: .; clone size: few; CDR3 protein: CASSLQDEQYF; CDR3 DNA: TGCGCCAGCAGCTTGCAGGACGAGCAGTACTTC
V gene: TRBV4-1; J gene: TRBJ1-1; D gene: .; clone size: few; CDR3 protein: CASSQDNGDTEAFF; CDR3 DNA: TGCGCCAGCAGCCAAGATAATGGAGACACTGAAGCTTTCTTT
V gene: TRBV3-1; J gene: TRBJ2-7; D gene: TRBD2; clone size: .; CDR3 protein: CASSQGGGSLEQYF; CDR3 DNA: TGTGCCAGCAGCCAAGGGGGGGGATCCCTCGAGCAGTACTTC
V gene: TRBV27; J gene: TRBJ2-5; D gene: .; clone size: .; CDR3 protein: CASSFGHPRSLETQYF; CDR3 DNA: TGTGCCAGCAGTTTCGGACACCCGAGAAGTCTAGAGACCCAGTACTTC
V gene: TRBV2; J gene: TRBJ2-7; D gene: TRBD2; clone size: .; CDR3 protein: CASRGIAGHEQYF; CDR3 DNA: TGTGCCAGCAGGGGAATAGCGGGTCACGAGCAGTACTTC
V gene: TRBV12-3/TRBV12-4; J gene: TRBJ1-5; D gene: .; clone size: .; CDR3 protein: CASSVSGNQPQHF; CDR3 DNA: TGTGCCAGCAGTGTATCGGGCAATCAGCCCCAGCATTTT
V gene: TRBV20-1; J gene: TRBJ2-7; D gene: TRBD2; clone size: .; CDR3 protein: CSARRLASSYEQYF; CDR3 DNA: TGCAGTGCCCGCCGACTAGCTAGCTCCTACGAGCAGTACTTC
V gene: TRBV29-1; J gene: TRBJ2-1; D gene: .; clone size: .; CDR3 protein: CSVRIWTPYNEQFF; CDR3 DNA: TGCAGCGTTCGGATTTGGACCCCCTACAATGAGCAGTTCTTC
V gene: TRBV28; J gene: TRBJ2-1; D gene: TRBD2; clone size: .; CDR3 protein: CASSTTPGLFRQFF; CDR3 DNA: TGTGCCAGCAGCACCACCCCGGGACTATTCCGGCAGTTCTTC